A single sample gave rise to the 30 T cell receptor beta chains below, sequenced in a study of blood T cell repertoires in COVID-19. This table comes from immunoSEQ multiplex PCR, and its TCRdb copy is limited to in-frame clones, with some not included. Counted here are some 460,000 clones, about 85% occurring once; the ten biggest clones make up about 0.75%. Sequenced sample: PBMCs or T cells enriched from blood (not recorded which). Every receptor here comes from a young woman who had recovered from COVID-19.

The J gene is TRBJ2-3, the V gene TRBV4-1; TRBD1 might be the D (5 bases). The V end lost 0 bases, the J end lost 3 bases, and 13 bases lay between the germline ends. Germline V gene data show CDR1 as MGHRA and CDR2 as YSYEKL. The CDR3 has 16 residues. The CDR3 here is CASSQDLSAGTDTQYF. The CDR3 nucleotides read TGCGCCAGCAGCCAAGATCTATCTGCAGGGACAGATACGCAGTATTTT.

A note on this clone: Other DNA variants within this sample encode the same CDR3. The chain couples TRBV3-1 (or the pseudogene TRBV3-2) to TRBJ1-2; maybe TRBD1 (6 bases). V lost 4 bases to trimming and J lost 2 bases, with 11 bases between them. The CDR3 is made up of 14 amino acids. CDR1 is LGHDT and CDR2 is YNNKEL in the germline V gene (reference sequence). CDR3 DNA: TGTGCCAGCAGCCCGACAGGCGCCAACTATGGCTACACCTTC. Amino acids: CASSPTGANYGYTF.

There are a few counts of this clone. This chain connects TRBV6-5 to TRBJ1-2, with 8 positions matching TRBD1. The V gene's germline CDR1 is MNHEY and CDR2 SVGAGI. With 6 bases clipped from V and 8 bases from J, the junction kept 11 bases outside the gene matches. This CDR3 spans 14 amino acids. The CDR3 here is CASSQGQGEGGYTF. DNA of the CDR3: TGTGCCAGCAGCCAAGGACAGGGAGAAGGGGGCTACACCTTC.

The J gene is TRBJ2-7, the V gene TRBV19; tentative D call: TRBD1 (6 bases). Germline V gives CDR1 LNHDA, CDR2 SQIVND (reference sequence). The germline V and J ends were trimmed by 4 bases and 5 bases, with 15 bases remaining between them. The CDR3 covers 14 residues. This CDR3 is CASSTRQGIHEQYF. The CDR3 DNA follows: TGTGCCAGTAGTACCCGCCAGGGGATCCACGAGCAGTACTTC.

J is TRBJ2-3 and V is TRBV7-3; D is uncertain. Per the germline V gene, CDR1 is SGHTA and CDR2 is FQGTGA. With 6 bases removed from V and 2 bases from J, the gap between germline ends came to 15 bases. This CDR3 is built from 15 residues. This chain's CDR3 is CASSILGFPTDTQYF. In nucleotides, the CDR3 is TGTGCCAGCAGTATCCTAGGTTTTCCCACAGATACGCAGTATTTT.

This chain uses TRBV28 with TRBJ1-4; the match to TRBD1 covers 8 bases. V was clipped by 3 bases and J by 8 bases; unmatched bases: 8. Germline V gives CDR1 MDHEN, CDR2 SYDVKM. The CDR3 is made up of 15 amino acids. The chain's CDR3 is CASSFSGGGSEKLFF. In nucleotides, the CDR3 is TGTGCCAGCAGTTTCTCAGGGGGCGGTTCCGAAAAACTGTTTTTT.

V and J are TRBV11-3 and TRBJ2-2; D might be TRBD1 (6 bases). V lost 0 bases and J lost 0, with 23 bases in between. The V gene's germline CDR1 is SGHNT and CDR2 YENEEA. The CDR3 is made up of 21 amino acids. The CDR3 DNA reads TGTGCCAGCAGCTTAGACTGGTTAAAGTCGGGACACCCCACGAACACCGGGGAGCTGTTTTTT. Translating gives CASSLDWLKSGHPTNTGELFF.

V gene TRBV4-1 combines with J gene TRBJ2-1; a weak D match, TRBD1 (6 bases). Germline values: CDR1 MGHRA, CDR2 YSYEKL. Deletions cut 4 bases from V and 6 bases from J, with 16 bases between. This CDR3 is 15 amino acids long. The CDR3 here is CASSRLGQLSNEQFF. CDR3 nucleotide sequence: TGCGCCAGCAGCCGCCTCGGACAGCTAAGCAATGAGCAGTTCTTC.

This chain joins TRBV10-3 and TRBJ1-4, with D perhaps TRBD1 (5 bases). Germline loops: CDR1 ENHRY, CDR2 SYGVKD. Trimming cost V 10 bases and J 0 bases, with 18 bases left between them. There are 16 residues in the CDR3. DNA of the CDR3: TGTGCCACTTCCAGAGCACAGGACCCAACTAATGAAAAACTGTTTTTT. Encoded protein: CATSRAQDPTNEKLFF.

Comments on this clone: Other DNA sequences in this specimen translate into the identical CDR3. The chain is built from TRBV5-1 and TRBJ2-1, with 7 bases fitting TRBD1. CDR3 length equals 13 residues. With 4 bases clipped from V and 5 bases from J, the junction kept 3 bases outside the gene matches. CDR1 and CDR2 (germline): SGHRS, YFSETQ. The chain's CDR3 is CASSLGTDNEQFF. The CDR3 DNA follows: TGCGCCAGCAGCCTAGGGACAGACAATGAGCAGTTCTTC.

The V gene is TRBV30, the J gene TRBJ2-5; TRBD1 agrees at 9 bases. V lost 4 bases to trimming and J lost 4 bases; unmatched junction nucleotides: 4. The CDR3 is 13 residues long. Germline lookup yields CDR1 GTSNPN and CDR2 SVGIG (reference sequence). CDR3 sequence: CAWTDRGGETQYF. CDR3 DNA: TGTGCCTGGACCGACAGGGGGGGAGAGACCCAGTACTTC.

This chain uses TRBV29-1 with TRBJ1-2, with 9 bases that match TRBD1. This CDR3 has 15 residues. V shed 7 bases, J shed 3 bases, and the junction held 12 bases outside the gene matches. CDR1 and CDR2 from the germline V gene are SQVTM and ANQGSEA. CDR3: CSARAGTGNDYGYTF. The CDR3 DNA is TGCAGCGCCCGAGCCGGGACAGGGAATGACTATGGCTACACCTTC.

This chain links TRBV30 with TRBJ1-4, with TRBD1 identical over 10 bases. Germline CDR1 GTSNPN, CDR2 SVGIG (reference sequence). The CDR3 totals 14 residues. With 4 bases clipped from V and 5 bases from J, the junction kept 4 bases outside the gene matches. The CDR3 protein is CAWNDRGRNEKLFF. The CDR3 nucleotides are TGTGCCTGGAATGACAGGGGGCGGAATGAAAAACTGTTTTTT.

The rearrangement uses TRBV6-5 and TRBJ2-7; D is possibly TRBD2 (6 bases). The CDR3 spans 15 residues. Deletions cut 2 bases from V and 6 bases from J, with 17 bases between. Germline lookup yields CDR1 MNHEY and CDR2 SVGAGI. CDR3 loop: CASSYGGKSASEQYF. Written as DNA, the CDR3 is TGTGCCAGCAGTTACGGCGGGAAGTCGGCCTCCGAGCAGTACTTC.

The CDR3 spells CASSDSGTEAFF. In nucleotides, the CDR3 is TGTGCCAGCAGTGACTCGGGGACTGAAGCTTTCTTT. The V gene is TRBV25-1, the J gene TRBJ1-1; D is ambiguous. The V gene's germline CDR1 is MGHDK and CDR2 SYGVNS. V dropped 3 bases and J dropped 5 bases, with 7 bases sitting between them. The CDR3 loop spans 12 amino acids. Full variable domain (remainder filled in from reference TRBV25-1 and TRBJ1-1): EADIYQTPRYLVIGTGKKITLECSQTMGHDKMYWYQQDPGMELHLIHYSYGVNSTEKGDLSSESTVSRIRTEHFPLTLESARPSHTSQYLCASSDSGTEAFFGQGTRLTVV.

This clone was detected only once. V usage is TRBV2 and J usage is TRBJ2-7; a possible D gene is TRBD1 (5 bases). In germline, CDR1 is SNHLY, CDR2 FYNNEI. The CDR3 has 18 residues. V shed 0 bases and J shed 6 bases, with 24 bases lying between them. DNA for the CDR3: TGTGCCAGCAGTGAAGCGCTTTGGCAGGCCCAGGGTCGGGTCGAGCAGTACTTC. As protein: CASSEALWQAQGRVEQYF.

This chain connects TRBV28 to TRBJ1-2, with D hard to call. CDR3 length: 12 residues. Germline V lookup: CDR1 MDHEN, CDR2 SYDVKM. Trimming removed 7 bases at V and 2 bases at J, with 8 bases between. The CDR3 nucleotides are TGTGCCAGCACCCCAGGCAACTATGGCTACACCTTC. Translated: CASTPGNYGYTF.

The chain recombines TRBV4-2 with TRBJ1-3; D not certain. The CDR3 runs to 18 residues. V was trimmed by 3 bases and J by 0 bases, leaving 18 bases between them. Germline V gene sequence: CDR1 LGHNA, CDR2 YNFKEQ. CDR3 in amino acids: CASSQKRVGLSSGNTIYF. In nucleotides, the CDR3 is TGTGCCAGCAGCCAGAAGAGGGTTGGGTTGAGCTCTGGAAACACCATATATTTT.

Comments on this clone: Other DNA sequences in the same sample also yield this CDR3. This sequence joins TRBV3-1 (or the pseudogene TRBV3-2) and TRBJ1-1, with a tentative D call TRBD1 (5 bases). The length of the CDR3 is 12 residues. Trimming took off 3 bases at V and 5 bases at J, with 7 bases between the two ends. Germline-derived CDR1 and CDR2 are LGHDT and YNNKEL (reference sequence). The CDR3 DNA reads TGTGCCAGCAGCCAGGGGGGAACTGAAGCTTTCTTT. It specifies CASSQGGTEAFF.

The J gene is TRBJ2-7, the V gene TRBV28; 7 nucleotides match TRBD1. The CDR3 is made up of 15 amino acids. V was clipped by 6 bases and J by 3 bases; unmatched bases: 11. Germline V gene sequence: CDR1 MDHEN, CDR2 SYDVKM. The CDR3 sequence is CASRPTQGSGYEQYF. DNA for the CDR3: TGTGCCAGCAGGCCTACACAGGGGTCGGGCTACGAGCAGTACTTC.

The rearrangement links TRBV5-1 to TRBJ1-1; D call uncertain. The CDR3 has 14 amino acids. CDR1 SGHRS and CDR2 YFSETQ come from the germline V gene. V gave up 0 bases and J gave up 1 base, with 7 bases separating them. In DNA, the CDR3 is TGCGCCAGCAGCTTGGATGGAGCGAACACTGAAGCTTTCTTT. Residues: CASSLDGANTEAFF.

The CDR3 bases are TGTGCCAGCAGTCTCCCCCAGGAGAACACTGAAGCTTTCTTT. It is translated as CASSLPQENTEAFF. The rearrangement uses TRBV6-6 and TRBJ1-1; no clear D. CDR3 length equals 14 residues. Deletions cut 5 bases from V and 1 base from J, with 11 bases between. From germline, CDR1 is MNHNY and CDR2 SVGAGI (reference sequence).

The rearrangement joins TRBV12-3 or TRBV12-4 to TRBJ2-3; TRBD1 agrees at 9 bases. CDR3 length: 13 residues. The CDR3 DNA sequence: TGTGTGGACAGGGGCTCTGCCGGAGATACGCAGTATTTT. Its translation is CVDRGSAGDTQYF.

CDR3 region: CASREFSGYPNTEAFF. The CDR3 nucleotides are TGCGCCAGCAGAGAGTTTTCGGGGTACCCGAACACTGAAGCTTTCTTT. The chain joins TRBV5-1 to TRBJ1-1, with D hard to call. The CDR3 covers 16 residues. The V and J ends lost 5 bases and 1 base respectively, with 18 bases between them. Germline V CDR1 and CDR2: SGHRS, YFSETQ.

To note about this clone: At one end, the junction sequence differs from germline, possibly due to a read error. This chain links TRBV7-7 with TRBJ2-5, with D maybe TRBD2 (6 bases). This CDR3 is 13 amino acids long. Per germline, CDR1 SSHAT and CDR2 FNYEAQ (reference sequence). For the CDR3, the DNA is TGTGCTAGCAGCTCTGGGGGGAAAGAGACCCAGTACTTC. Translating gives CASSSGGKETQYF. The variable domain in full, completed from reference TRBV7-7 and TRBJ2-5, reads GAGVSQSPRYKVTKRGQDVTLRCDPISSHATLYWYQQALGQGPEFLTYFNYEAQPDKSGLPSDRFSAERPEGSISTLTIQRTEQRDSAMYRCASSSGGKETQYFGPGTRLLVL.

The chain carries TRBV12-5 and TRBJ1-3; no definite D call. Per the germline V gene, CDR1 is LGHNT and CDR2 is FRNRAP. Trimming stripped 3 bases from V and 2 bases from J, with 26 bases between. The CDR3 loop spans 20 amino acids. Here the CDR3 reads CASGLPEVPRTTETGNTIYF. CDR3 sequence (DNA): TGTGCTAGTGGTTTACCAGAGGTTCCCCGGACTACAGAAACTGGAAACACCATATATTTT. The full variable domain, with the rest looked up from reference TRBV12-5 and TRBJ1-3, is DARVTQTPRHKVTEMGQEVTMRCQPILGHNTVFWYRQTMMQGLELLAYFRNRAPLDDSGMPKDRFSAEMPDATLATLKIQPSEPRDSAVYFCASGLPEVPRTTETGNTIYFGEGSWLTVV.

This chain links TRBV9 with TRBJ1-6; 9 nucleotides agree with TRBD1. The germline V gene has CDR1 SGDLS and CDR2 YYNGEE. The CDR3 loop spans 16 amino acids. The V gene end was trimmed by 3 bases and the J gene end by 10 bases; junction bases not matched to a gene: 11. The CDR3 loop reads CASSGPFTGGRSPLHF. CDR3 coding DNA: TGTGCCAGCAGCGGACCATTTACAGGGGGCCGCTCACCCCTCCACTTT.

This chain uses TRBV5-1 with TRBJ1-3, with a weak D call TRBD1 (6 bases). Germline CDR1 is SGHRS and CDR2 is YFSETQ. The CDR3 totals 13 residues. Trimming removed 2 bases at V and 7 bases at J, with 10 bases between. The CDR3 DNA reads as TGCGCCAGCAGCTTAGGGGGAAGTAACACCATATATTTT. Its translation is CASSLGGSNTIYF.

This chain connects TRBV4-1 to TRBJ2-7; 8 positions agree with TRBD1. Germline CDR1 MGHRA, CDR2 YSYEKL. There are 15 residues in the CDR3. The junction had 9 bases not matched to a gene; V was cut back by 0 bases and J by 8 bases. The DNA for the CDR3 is TGCGCCAGCAGCCAAGATAGGGGGACAGGTCTAAAGCAGTACTTC. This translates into CASSQDRGTGLKQYF.

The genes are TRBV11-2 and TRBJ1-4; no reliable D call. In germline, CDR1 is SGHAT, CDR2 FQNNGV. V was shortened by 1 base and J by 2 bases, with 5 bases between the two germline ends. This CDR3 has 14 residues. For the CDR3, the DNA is TGTGCCAGCAGCTTAGCACGGACTAATGAAAAACTGTTTTTT. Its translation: CASSLARTNEKLFF.